The rows below give T cell receptor beta chains drawn from one sample of a study of blood T cell repertoires in COVID-19. Some clones are missing from TCRdb's copy, which holds only in-frame ones; the method was immunoSEQ multiplex PCR. The sample shows about 43,000 clones, 87% of them seen only once. Source material: peripheral blood. The receptors stem from a woman at least 80 years old with active COVID-19. The CDR3 runs from the conserved cysteine through the conserved F or W. The D gene is left open where the match is weak. Expanded clones are given a class, and other clones once, few, many or no size at all.

CDR3aa: CAWAQGSNQPQHF; CDR3nt: TGTGCCTGGGCACAGGGCAGCAATCAGCCCCAGCATTTT; j_gene: TRBJ1-5; abundance: .; v_gene: TRBV30; d_gene: .
CDR3aa: CARRTMGTF; CDR3nt: TGTGCCAGAAGGACTATGGGCACCTTC; j_gene: TRBJ1-2; abundance: .; v_gene: TRBV5-3; d_gene: .
CDR3aa: CASSLAKGARGETQYF; CDR3nt: TGTGCCAGCAGCCTAGCTAAGGGGGCAAGGGGCGAGACCCAGTACTTC; j_gene: TRBJ2-5; abundance: .; v_gene: TRBV7-2; d_gene: TRBD1
CDR3aa: CAWSAGQDPDTQYF; CDR3nt: TGTGCCTGGAGCGCCGGACAGGACCCGGATACGCAGTATTTT; j_gene: TRBJ2-3; abundance: .; v_gene: TRBV30; d_gene: TRBD1
CDR3aa: CASTRGRSNQPQHF; CDR3nt: TGTGCCAGTACGAGGGGGCGTAGCAATCAGCCCCAGCATTTT; j_gene: TRBJ1-5; abundance: .; v_gene: TRBV19; d_gene: TRBD1
CDR3aa: CASDPNYEGTAGNTIYF; CDR3nt: TGTGCCAGTGACCCCAATTACGAAGGGACAGCTGGAAACACCATATATTTT; j_gene: TRBJ1-3; abundance: .; v_gene: TRBV28; d_gene: TRBD1
CDR3aa: CASSLDGQGRNYEQYF; CDR3nt: TGTGCCAGCAGCTTGGACGGACAGGGAAGAAACTACGAGCAGTACTTC; j_gene: TRBJ2-7; abundance: .; v_gene: TRBV5-5; d_gene: TRBD1
CDR3aa: CATSRDATGSGILRGEQYF; CDR3nt: TGTGCCACCAGCAGAGACGCGACAGGGTCGGGGATTTTACGCGGGGAGCAGTACTTC; j_gene: TRBJ2-7; abundance: .; v_gene: TRBV15; d_gene: TRBD1
CDR3aa: CASRPTVGGTQYF; CDR3nt: TGTGCCAGCAGACCTACCGTGGGGGGGACCCAGTACTTC; j_gene: TRBJ2-5; abundance: .; v_gene: TRBV6-5; d_gene: .
CDR3aa: CAWSVGGGGNQPQHF; CDR3nt: TGTGCCTGGAGTGTAGGGGGCGGCGGCAATCAGCCCCAGCATTTT; j_gene: TRBJ1-5; abundance: .; v_gene: TRBV30; d_gene: TRBD1
CDR3aa: CASSLSPSPGNTIYF; CDR3nt: TGTGCCAGCAGTTTAAGTCCGAGTCCTGGAAACACCATATATTTT; j_gene: TRBJ1-3; abundance: few; v_gene: TRBV27; d_gene: .
CDR3aa: CASSPRKEYSTDTQYF; CDR3nt: TGTGCCAGCTCACCACGTAAAGAGTATAGCACAGATACGCAGTATTTT; j_gene: TRBJ2-3; abundance: .; v_gene: TRBV18; d_gene: .
CDR3aa: CASSPNDGFLEQYF; CDR3nt: TGCGCCAGCAGCCCGAACGACGGGTTCCTCGAGCAGTACTTC; j_gene: TRBJ2-7; abundance: .; v_gene: TRBV4-1; d_gene: .
CDR3aa: CASSLPTSGGLNTQYF; CDR3nt: TGTGCCAGCAGTCTACCGACTAGCGGGGGGTTAAATACGCAGTATTTT; j_gene: TRBJ2-3; abundance: .; v_gene: TRBV28; d_gene: TRBD2
CDR3aa: CASSVSGGNTGELFF; CDR3nt: TGTGCCAGCAGCGTCAGCGGGGGCAACACCGGGGAGCTGTTTTTT; j_gene: TRBJ2-2; abundance: .; v_gene: TRBV6-4; d_gene: TRBD2
CDR3aa: CASRRLMNTEAFF; CDR3nt: TGTGCCAGTAGGCGACTGATGAACACTGAAGCTTTCTTT; j_gene: TRBJ1-1; abundance: .; v_gene: TRBV19; d_gene: .
CDR3aa: CASSQDLLRPPYEQYF; CDR3nt: TGTGCCAGCAGCCAAGATCTTCTCAGGCCCCCCTACGAGCAGTACTTC; j_gene: TRBJ2-7; abundance: .; v_gene: TRBV14; d_gene: .
CDR3aa: CATRDGGIREQYF; CDR3nt: TGTGCCACCAGGGACGGAGGCATTCGCGAGCAGTACTTC; j_gene: TRBJ2-7; abundance: .; v_gene: TRBV15; d_gene: .
CDR3aa: CASSTNRGNTEAFF; CDR3nt: TGTGCCAGTAGTACCAACAGGGGGAACACTGAAGCTTTCTTT; j_gene: TRBJ1-1; abundance: once; v_gene: TRBV19; d_gene: TRBD1
CDR3aa: CASSVAGQGANSPLHF; CDR3nt: TGTGCCAGCAGCGTAGCCGGACAGGGGGCAAATTCACCCCTCCACTTT; j_gene: TRBJ1-6; abundance: .; v_gene: TRBV9; d_gene: TRBD1
CDR3aa: CASTVGRGEKLFF; CDR3nt: TGTGCCAGCACCGTAGGAAGAGGGGAAAAACTGTTTTTT; j_gene: TRBJ1-4; abundance: .; v_gene: TRBV12-3/TRBV12-4; d_gene: .
CDR3aa: CASSYSGSYNEQFF; CDR3nt: TGTGCCAGCAGTTACTCCGGGTCTTACAATGAGCAGTTCTTC; j_gene: TRBJ2-1; abundance: .; v_gene: TRBV6-6; d_gene: .
CDR3aa: CASSPGGPPDTQYF; CDR3nt: TGTGCCAGCAGTCCGGGGGGCCCGCCAGATACGCAGTATTTT; j_gene: TRBJ2-3; abundance: few; v_gene: TRBV6-4; d_gene: .
CDR3aa: CASSEFLLAGEDYEQYF; CDR3nt: TGTGCCAGCAGTGAATTTCTTTTGGCAGGGGAAGACTACGAGCAGTACTTC; j_gene: TRBJ2-7; abundance: .; v_gene: TRBV2; d_gene: .
CDR3aa: CASSYERGGRGDTQYF; CDR3nt: TGTGCCAGCAGTTACGAGCGGGGGGGCCGGGGAGATACGCAGTATTTT; j_gene: TRBJ2-3; abundance: .; v_gene: TRBV6-2/TRBV6-3; d_gene: TRBD2
CDR3aa: CASTPGQGLHYEQYF; CDR3nt: TGTGCCAGTACCCCGGGACAGGGCTTGCACTACGAGCAGTACTTC; j_gene: TRBJ2-7; abundance: .; v_gene: TRBV19; d_gene: TRBD1
CDR3aa: CAISESWTGGGTEAFF; CDR3nt: TGTGCCATCAGTGAGTCCTGGACAGGGGGCGGGACTGAAGCTTTCTTT; j_gene: TRBJ1-1; abundance: .; v_gene: TRBV10-3; d_gene: TRBD1
CDR3aa: CASSDKQGAEETQYF; CDR3nt: TGTGCCAGCAGCGATAAACAGGGGGCTGAGGAGACCCAGTACTTC; j_gene: TRBJ2-5; abundance: .; v_gene: TRBV5-4; d_gene: TRBD1
CDR3aa: CASSLERVSYNEQFF; CDR3nt: TGTGCCAGCAGCTTAGAGAGGGTCTCCTACAATGAGCAGTTCTTC; j_gene: TRBJ2-1; abundance: .; v_gene: TRBV11-2; d_gene: .
CDR3aa: CASSSRGTDTQYF; CDR3nt: TGTGCCAGCAGTAGCAGGGGGACAGATACGCAGTATTTT; j_gene: TRBJ2-3; abundance: .; v_gene: TRBV25-1; d_gene: TRBD1
CDR3aa: CASGGEKLFF; CDR3nt: TGTGCCAGCGGGGGCGAAAAACTGTTTTTT; j_gene: TRBJ1-4; abundance: .; v_gene: TRBV9; d_gene: .
CDR3aa: CASSPRHTNTGELFF; CDR3nt: TGTGCCAGCAGTCCCAGACATACGAACACCGGGGAGCTGTTTTTT; j_gene: TRBJ2-2; abundance: .; v_gene: TRBV2; d_gene: .
CDR3aa: CATSDSKRTGGELFF; CDR3nt: TGTGCCACCAGTGATTCAAAAAGGACAGGCGGGGAGCTGTTTTTT; j_gene: TRBJ2-2; abundance: .; v_gene: TRBV24-1; d_gene: TRBD1
CDR3aa: CASSLAGGVQETQYF; CDR3nt: TGCGCCAGCAGCTTGGCCGGAGGTGTCCAAGAGACCCAGTACTTC; j_gene: TRBJ2-5; abundance: .; v_gene: TRBV5-1; d_gene: .
CDR3aa: CASSLSSRGGYTF; CDR3nt: TGTGCCAGCAGTTTATCATCCAGGGGCGGCTACACCTTC; j_gene: TRBJ1-2; abundance: .; v_gene: TRBV28; d_gene: .
CDR3aa: CASSRTGAENEQFF; CDR3nt: TGCGCCAGCAGCAGGACAGGGGCGGAAAATGAGCAGTTCTTC; j_gene: TRBJ2-1; abundance: .; v_gene: TRBV5-1; d_gene: TRBD1
CDR3aa: CASSPYGHSTDTQYF; CDR3nt: TGTGCCAGCTCACCGTACGGACACTCCACAGATACGCAGTATTTT; j_gene: TRBJ2-3; abundance: .; v_gene: TRBV18; d_gene: .
CDR3aa: CASRPTGGVATEAFF; CDR3nt: TGTGCCAGCAGGCCGACAGGGGGGGTGGCCACTGAAGCTTTCTTT; j_gene: TRBJ1-1; abundance: .; v_gene: TRBV6-5; d_gene: TRBD1
CDR3aa: CASSQDRYYGYTF; CDR3nt: TGTGCCAGCAGCCAGGACAGGTACTATGGCTACACCTTC; j_gene: TRBJ1-2; abundance: .; v_gene: TRBV7-9; d_gene: TRBD1
CDR3aa: CASSAFGPQDTIYF; CDR3nt: TGTGCCAGCAGTGCCTTTGGGCCTCAAGACACCATATATTTT; j_gene: TRBJ1-3; abundance: .; v_gene: TRBV27; d_gene: .
CDR3aa: CASSPPGQGAIYEQYF; CDR3nt: TGTGCCAGCAGTCCACCGGGACAGGGGGCCATCTACGAGCAGTACTTC; j_gene: TRBJ2-7; abundance: .; v_gene: TRBV28; d_gene: TRBD1
CDR3aa: CASSQRTGFVGSSPLHF; CDR3nt: TGTGCCAGCAGCCAAAGGACAGGGTTTGTTGGGAGTTCACCCCTCCACTTT; j_gene: TRBJ1-6; abundance: medium-sized; v_gene: TRBV4-2; d_gene: TRBD1
CDR3aa: CASSFPDRGIYGYTF; CDR3nt: TGTGCCAGCAGCTTCCCGGACAGGGGGATCTATGGCTACACCTTC; j_gene: TRBJ1-2; abundance: .; v_gene: TRBV7-2; d_gene: TRBD1
CDR3aa: CSARAMQGYTF; CDR3nt: TGCAGTGCTAGAGCCATGCAGGGCTACACCTTC; j_gene: TRBJ1-2; abundance: .; v_gene: TRBV20-1; d_gene: .
CDR3aa: CASSSLTGRNTEAFF; CDR3nt: TGTGCCAGCAGCTCGCTGACAGGGCGAAACACTGAAGCTTTCTTT; j_gene: TRBJ1-1; abundance: .; v_gene: TRBV5-6; d_gene: TRBD1
CDR3aa: CASSVEGHLPNYGYTF; CDR3nt: TGTGCCAGCAGTGTTGAAGGACACCTACCTAACTATGGCTACACCTTC; j_gene: TRBJ1-2; abundance: .; v_gene: TRBV28; d_gene: .
CDR3aa: CASSLAGTDPRYEQYF; CDR3nt: TGTGCCAGCAGCTTAGCCGGGACAGATCCTCGCTACGAGCAGTACTTC; j_gene: TRBJ2-7; abundance: .; v_gene: TRBV7-2; d_gene: TRBD1
CDR3aa: CASSPGQITDTQYF; CDR3nt: TGTGCCAGCAGCCCGGGACAGATCACAGATACGCAGTATTTT; j_gene: TRBJ2-3; abundance: .; v_gene: TRBV7-3; d_gene: TRBD1
CDR3aa: CASSESWQQGAPDTQYF; CDR3nt: TGCGCCAGCAGTGAGTCCTGGCAACAAGGGGCACCAGATACGCAGTATTTT; j_gene: TRBJ2-3; abundance: once; v_gene: TRBV10-1; d_gene: .
CDR3aa: CATSDSGTGGELFF; CDR3nt: TGTGCCACCAGTGACAGCGGGACGGGCGGGGAGCTGTTTTTT; j_gene: TRBJ2-2; abundance: .; v_gene: TRBV24-1; d_gene: TRBD2
CDR3aa: CASSQEIPGNTEAFF; CDR3nt: TGTGCCAGCAGCCAAGAAATCCCGGGGAACACTGAAGCTTTCTTT; j_gene: TRBJ1-1; abundance: .; v_gene: TRBV3-1/TRBV3-2; d_gene: .
CDR3aa: CASSPRGGIDPTNTGELFF; CDR3nt: TGTGCCAGCAGCCCCCGGGGAGGGATAGACCCGACGAACACCGGGGAGCTGTTTTTT; j_gene: TRBJ2-2; abundance: .; v_gene: TRBV7-8; d_gene: TRBD2
CDR3aa: CASANRGGTDTQYF; CDR3nt: TGTGCCAGCGCCAACAGGGGTGGCACAGATACGCAGTATTTT; j_gene: TRBJ2-3; abundance: .; v_gene: TRBV28; d_gene: TRBD1
CDR3aa: CAWNQVRREKLFF; CDR3nt: TGTGCCTGGAATCAGGTCCGGAGGGAAAAACTGTTTTTT; j_gene: TRBJ1-4; abundance: .; v_gene: TRBV30; d_gene: .
CDR3aa: CASSGGASSYNEQFF; CDR3nt: TGTGCCAGCAGCGGGGGGGCCAGCTCCTACAATGAGCAGTTCTTC; j_gene: TRBJ2-1; abundance: .; v_gene: TRBV11-2; d_gene: .
CDR3aa: CASRSTGANEQYF; CDR3nt: TGTGCCAGCAGATCCACAGGGGCCAACGAGCAGTACTTC; j_gene: TRBJ2-7; abundance: .; v_gene: TRBV6-5; d_gene: TRBD1
CDR3aa: CASSWGQENQPQHF; CDR3nt: TGTGCCAGCAGCTGGGGGCAGGAAAATCAGCCCCAGCATTTT; j_gene: TRBJ1-5; abundance: .; v_gene: TRBV6-2/TRBV6-3; d_gene: .